This T cell receptor beta chain was sequenced for a study of blood T cell repertoires in COVID-19. The CDR3 is made up of 15 amino acids. Some clones are missing from TCRdb's copy, which holds only in-frame ones; the method was immunoSEQ multiplex PCR. Here the sample spans 180,000 or so clones, 85% to 90% being singletons. This receptor was identified in a woman in her sixties or seventies with acute or convalescent COVID-19. The chain carries TRBV21-1 and TRBJ2-1; the DNA was not used to check the table's D call, TRBD2. TRBV21-1 is a recognized pseudogene. The sequenced material came from peripheral blood. CDR3 residues: CASSKAPREGHEQFF. The CDR3, as DNA: TGTGCCAGCAGCAAAGCGCCGCGGGAGGGGCATGAGCAGTTCTTC.